One sample yielded the 11 T cell receptor beta chains listed below, sequenced in a study of identical twins. Using its own MiXCR run on the 5' RACE reads, TCRdb lists one record per CDR3 protein. This sample carries some 1,600,000 distinct CDR3 sequences, around a third of them seen once, and the ten largest clones take approximately 0.25%. Sequenced input: cord blood. These receptor sequences come from a newborn girl in good health.

This clonotype was observed a handful of times. The rearrangement uses TRBV6-2 or TRBV6-3 and TRBJ1-1, with TRBD1 matching over 8 bases. The CDR3 runs to 14 residues. Germline V gives CDR1 MNHEY, CDR2 SVGEGT. V was pared by 5 bases and J by 1 base, with 3 bases of the junction left unmatched. The CDR3 DNA follows: TGTGCCAGCAGTGGCAGGGGGCAGAACACTGAAGCTTTCTTT. This encodes CASSGRGQNTEAFF.

This clonotype was found once. The genes are TRBV20-1 and TRBJ1-5; D is undetermined. The length of the CDR3 is 14 residues. Germline CDR1 is DFQATT and CDR2 is SNEGSKA (reference sequence). The ends were cut back, 6 bases at V and 2 bases at J, with 14 bases in the middle. This chain's CDR3 is CSALRHAGNQPQHF. DNA for the CDR3: TGCAGTGCCCTCAGACACGCGGGCAATCAGCCCCAGCATTTT.

The chain uses TRBV6-5 and TRBJ2-3, with D tentatively TRBD1 (6 bases). CDR3 length equals 13 residues. Trimming took off 4 bases at V and 7 bases at J, with 12 bases between the two ends. Germline-derived CDR1 and CDR2 are MNHEY and SVGAGI. Here the CDR3 DNA reads TGTGCCAGCAGTTTCACGGACAGCTATACGCAGTATTTT. This gives the protein CASSFTDSYTQYF.

V gene TRBV7-8 combines with J gene TRBJ2-1; D perhaps matches TRBD2 (5 bases). The length of the CDR3 is 14 residues. Germline assignment: CDR1 SGHVS and CDR2 FQNEAQ. The V and J ends lost 5 bases and 8 bases respectively, with 16 bases between them. The CDR3, as DNA: TGTGCCAGCAGCATACCCGCCCGGGGTGATGAGCAGTTCTTC. This codes for CASSIPARGDEQFF.

V gene TRBV6-5 combines with J gene TRBJ2-5, with D perhaps matching TRBD2 (6 bases). Germline V gene lookup returns CDR1 MNHEY and CDR2 SVGAGI. This CDR3 contains 18 residues. Trimming cost V 0 bases and J 4 bases, with 21 bases left between them. The CDR3 nucleotides are TGTGCCAGCAGTTACTCGAACTTCGAGGAGGGAAATTCAGAGACCCAGTACTTC. As protein: CASSYSNFEEGNSETQYF.

The table lists this clonotype with a few counts. This chain links TRBV5-1 with TRBJ2-7; maybe TRBD1 (5 bases). Germline V gives CDR1 SGHRS, CDR2 YFSETQ. V was trimmed by 4 bases and J by 6 bases, leaving 14 bases between them. The CDR3 sequence is 13 residues long. CDR3 sequence reads: CASSPDMPTEQYF. CDR3 bases: TGCGCCAGCAGCCCGGACATGCCTACCGAGCAGTACTTC.

Notes on this clonotype: Just one base apart from a much larger clone, this may be a read error. The rearrangement uses TRBV10-3 and TRBJ2-5; TRBD1 matches 7 bases. The DNA end is more similar to TRBJ2-7, so the J call may be wrong. The CDR3 runs 15 residues. Germline V lookup: CDR1 ENHRY, CDR2 SYGVKD. CDR3 protein: CAISESTGFFCEQYF. CDR3 in DNA: TGTGCCATCAGTGAGTCGACAGGGTTTTTTTGCGAGCAGTACTTC.

Points on this clonotype: One end of the junction fails to match germline, which may point to a read error. The J gene is TRBJ2-1, the V gene TRBV7-9; D unclear. This CDR3 is built from 11 residues. Germline V gene lookup returns CDR1 SEHNR and CDR2 FQNEAQ (reference sequence). The CDR3 nucleotides are TGTTCCAGCAGCTTAGGGTCTGAGCAGTTCTTC. Its protein product is CSSSLGSEQFF.

The chain carries TRBV7-9 and TRBJ1-4; D may be TRBD1 (5 bases). Between the trimmed V and J ends, which lost 9 bases and 7 bases, there was a span of 12 bases. Germline V gene sequence: CDR1 SEHNR, CDR2 FQNEAQ (reference sequence). The CDR3 runs 12 residues. CDR3 sequence reads: CASGLGGEKLFF. CDR3 DNA sequence: TGTGCCAGTGGGCTCGGGGGTGAAAAACTGTTTTTT.

The V call is TRBV6-1, the J call TRBJ1-4, with D perhaps matching TRBD1 (6 bases). CDR3 length: 14 amino acids. Germline CDR1 reads MNHNS; CDR2 reads SASEGT. The germline V and J ends were trimmed by 4 bases and 7 bases, with 13 bases remaining between them. CDR3 bases: TGTGCCAGCAGTGCTGCAGGGGCGGGTGAAAAACTGTTTTTT. Translated, it gives CASSAAGAGEKLFF.

This clonotype was found many times. This chain uses TRBV4-2 with TRBJ2-3; 7 positions agree with TRBD2. Germline V gene sequence: CDR1 LGHNA, CDR2 YNFKEQ. Trimming cost V 5 bases and J 5 bases; bases outside gene matches: 10. The CDR3 is 15 residues long. The CDR3 bases are TGTGCCAGCAGCGCGACTAGCTTGCGGGAAGATACGCAGTATTTT. Protein sequence: CASSATSLREDTQYF.